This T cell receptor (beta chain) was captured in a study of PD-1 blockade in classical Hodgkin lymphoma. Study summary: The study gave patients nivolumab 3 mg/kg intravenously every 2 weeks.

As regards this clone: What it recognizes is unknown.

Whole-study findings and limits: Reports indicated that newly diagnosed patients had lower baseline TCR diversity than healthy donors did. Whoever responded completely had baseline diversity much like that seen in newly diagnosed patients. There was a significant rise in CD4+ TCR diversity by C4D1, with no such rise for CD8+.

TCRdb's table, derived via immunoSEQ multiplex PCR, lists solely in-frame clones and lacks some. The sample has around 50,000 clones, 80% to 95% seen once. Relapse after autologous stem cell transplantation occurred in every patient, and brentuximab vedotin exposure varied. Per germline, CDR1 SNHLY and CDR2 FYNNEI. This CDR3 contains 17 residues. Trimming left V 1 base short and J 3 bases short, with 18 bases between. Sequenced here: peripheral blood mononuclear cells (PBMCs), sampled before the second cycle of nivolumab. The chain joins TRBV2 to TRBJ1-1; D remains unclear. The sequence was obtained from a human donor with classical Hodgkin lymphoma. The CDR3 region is CASSEGKMRASDTEAFF. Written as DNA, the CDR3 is TGTGCCAGCAGTGAAGGAAAGATGAGGGCATCGGACACTGAAGCTTTCTTT.